This T cell receptor (beta chain) was obtained from a study of response to subunit inactivated influenza vaccine. Broader study findings: Seasonal influenza vaccination, on each occasion, was suggested by the authors to recruit few new T cells.

CDR1 and CDR2 from the germline V gene are SGHRS and YFSETQ. Trimming removed 6 bases at V and 7 bases at J, with 16 bases between. CDR3 length: 13 amino acids. With respect to this clonotype: Its antigen is not identified.

MiXCR, run by TCRdb on the RT-PCR reads, gives a single entry per CDR3 protein. Among more than 400,000 distinct CDR3 sequences listed, roughly 7.6% were seen once. This specimen was PBMCs from blood, taken less than 25 months after vaccination. The clonotype originates from a man between 50 and 70 years old who received an inactivated influenza vaccine. The chain uses TRBV5-1 and TRBJ1-1; D is unresolved. The CDR3 sequence: CASMKRDKSEAFF. In DNA form, the CDR3 reads TGCGCCAGCATGAAAAGAGACAAGAGTGAAGCTTTCTTT.